One sample yielded the 18 T cell receptor beta chains listed below, sequenced in a study of CD8+ T cells in alopecia areata (dated by TCRdb to about 2018). Receptor libraries were prepared by the immunoSEQ multiplex PCR assay. RNA was extracted from all samples and reverse transcribed into cDNA, which served as template for TCR sequencing. TCRdb took over this immuneACCESS table, retaining in-frame rearrangements with V and J assigned. Such tables are incomplete; in checked studies, under half of the missing clones stem from an unresolved V gene, and the remainder is unexplained. The sample table shows 90,000 to 120,000 clones, and roughly 55% are seen once. Together, the top ten hold around 23% of the sample. Sequenced input: NKG2D-low CD8+ T cells sorted from blood. This specimen's cell subset or site label, interpreted: sorted CD8+ NKG2D-low blood T cells. These receptors all stem from a human donor with alopecia areata.

The chain employs TRBV27 and TRBJ2-1; unclear D gene. V was shortened by 8 bases and J by 4 bases, with 6 bases between the two germline ends. Germline V CDR1 and CDR2: MNHEY, SMNVEV (reference sequence). The CDR3 contains 11 residues. CDR3 amino acids: CASGPYNEQFF. As DNA, the CDR3 is TGTGCCAGCGGACCTTACAATGAGCAGTTCTTC.

This rearrangement joins TRBV28 to TRBJ2-7, with D possibly called TRBD1 or TRBD2 (6 bases each). The ends were cut back, 6 bases at V and 5 bases at J, with 20 bases in the middle. This CDR3 is 15 amino acids long. Germline CDR1 is MDHEN and CDR2 is SYDVKM. The CDR3 loop reads CASRETGPGGDEQYF. The CDR3 DNA sequence: TGTGCCAGCAGGGAGACCGGGCCCGGGGGCGACGAGCAGTACTTC.

V is TRBV2 and J is TRBJ1-1, with a possible D match to TRBD1 (5 bases). Trimming removed 4 bases from V and 3 bases from J, with 21 bases in between. CDR3 size: 17 residues. The V gene's germline CDR1 is SNHLY and CDR2 FYNNEI. CDR3 in amino acids: CASSVDQGNPRDTEAFF. DNA for the CDR3: TGTGCCAGCAGTGTCGATCAGGGAAACCCTAGGGACACTGAAGCTTTCTTT. Full variable domain (outside the CDR3, taken from reference TRBV2 and TRBJ1-1): EPEVTQTPSHQVTQMGQEVILRCVPISNHLYFYWYRQILGQKVEFLVSFYNNEISEKSEIFDDQFSVERPDGSNFTLKIRSTKLEDSAMYFCASSVDQGNPRDTEAFFGQGTRLTVV.

This chain links TRBV30 with TRBJ2-2; D is ambiguous. This CDR3 has 11 residues. The germline V gene encodes CDR1 GTSNPN and CDR2 SVGIG (reference sequence). The germline V and J ends were trimmed by 4 bases and 7 bases, with 7 bases remaining between them. The CDR3 coding sequence is TGTGCCTGGAATGAGGTCGGGGAGCTGTTTTTT. This codes for CAWNEVGELFF.

This clone was counted a few times. The rearrangement uses TRBV7-9 and TRBJ2-1; 11 bases are a match to TRBD2. V was pared by 0 bases and J by 7 bases, with 2 bases of the junction left unmatched. The CDR3 is made up of 15 amino acids. Germline V lookup: CDR1 SEHNR, CDR2 FQNEAQ (reference sequence). DNA for the CDR3: TGTGCCAGCAGCTTAGCTAGCGGGAGGGCGAATGAGCAGTTCTTC. This gives the protein CASSLASGRANEQFF.

The chain has TRBV25-1 and TRBJ2-7; either TRBD1 or TRBD2 may supply D (6 bases each). V gave up 4 bases and J gave up 1 base, with 14 bases separating them. The CDR3 has 15 amino acids. From germline, CDR1 is MGHDK and CDR2 SYGVNS. The CDR3 DNA sequence: TGTGCCAGCAGTGGTCGGCGGGACATGTCCTACGAGCAGTACTTC. It translates to CASSGRRDMSYEQYF.

This clone was detected only a few times. V and J are TRBV7-9 and TRBJ2-1, with D perhaps matching TRBD1 (5 bases). Germline V gives CDR1 SEHNR, CDR2 FQNEAQ (reference sequence). CDR3 length: 14 amino acids. V shed 2 bases and J shed 3 bases, with 8 bases lying between them. This chain's CDR3 is CASSLLTDYNEQFF. The CDR3 DNA sequence: TGTGCCAGCAGCTTACTGACAGACTACAATGAGCAGTTCTTC.

The chain links TRBV29-1 to TRBJ2-1; either TRBD1 or TRBD2 may fit D (5 bases each). The CDR3 is made up of 12 amino acids. The germline V and J ends were trimmed by 3 bases and 8 bases, with 11 bases remaining between them. CDR1 SQVTM and CDR2 ANQGSEA come from the germline V gene. The CDR3 loop is CSVDGTGHEQFF. Here the CDR3 DNA reads TGCAGCGTTGATGGCACGGGACATGAGCAGTTCTTC.

This clone was counted between two and nine times. The rearrangement joins TRBV10-3 to TRBJ2-7; D is perhaps TRBD2 (5 bases). Per the germline V gene, CDR1 is ENHRY and CDR2 is SYGVKD. Trimming pared 3 bases from V and 2 bases from J, leaving 20 bases between. This CDR3 region has 17 residues. The CDR3 bases are TGTGCCATCAGTGATTTTTCGTCGGGGAAAGGGACCTACGAGCAGTACTTC. Amino acid sequence: CAISDFSSGKGTYEQYF.

This chain links TRBV27 with TRBJ2-7; D is uncertain. The CDR3 length is 11 residues. V shed 6 bases and J shed 4 bases, with 7 bases lying between them. CDR1 MNHEY and CDR2 SMNVEV come from the germline V gene (reference sequence). The CDR3 here is CASSRAYEQYF. As DNA, the CDR3 is TGTGCCAGCAGCCGAGCATACGAGCAGTACTTC.

This clone was observed once. The chain has TRBV4-1 and TRBJ2-1, with D perhaps assigned TRBD1 or TRBD2 (6 bases each). CDR3 size: 18 residues. CDR1 and CDR2 (germline): MGHRA, YSYEKL. Trimming stripped 3 bases from V and 5 bases from J, with 23 bases between. As DNA, the CDR3 is TGCGCCAGCAGCCACCCACTGGGGGGCCTAGATACAGACAATGAGCAGTTCTTC. It translates to CASSHPLGGLDTDNEQFF.

This clone was picked up a small number of times. V is TRBV28 and J is TRBJ2-5, with D perhaps matching TRBD1 (5 bases). This CDR3 is built from 15 residues. Trimming took off 2 bases at V and 3 bases at J, with 13 bases between the two ends. CDR1 is MDHEN and CDR2 is SYDVKM in the germline V gene. CDR3 protein: CASSLQGRMEETQYF. DNA of the CDR3: TGTGCCAGCAGTTTACAGGGCCGGATGGAAGAGACCCAGTACTTC.

The V gene is TRBV6-1, the J gene TRBJ1-1; D not certain. There are 13 residues in the CDR3. V dropped 1 base and J dropped 6 bases, with 9 bases sitting between them. Germline V gene lookup returns CDR1 MNHNS and CDR2 SASEGT. CDR3 residues: CASSEGLVSEAFF. The CDR3 bases are TGTGCCAGCAGTGAAGGGTTGGTGTCTGAAGCTTTCTTT.

This clone was seen a handful of times. The rearrangement links TRBV19 to TRBJ2-7, with 8 nucleotides matching TRBD2. Trimming removed 3 bases from V and 3 bases from J; junction bases left unmatched: 7. This CDR3 is 15 amino acids long. Germline V gene data show CDR1 as LNHDA and CDR2 as SQIVND (reference sequence). This CDR3 reads CASSMALAELYEQYF. Here the CDR3 DNA reads TGTGCCAGTAGTATGGCACTAGCGGAGCTCTACGAGCAGTACTTC.

This rearrangement joins TRBV2 to TRBJ2-2; 8 positions agree with TRBD2. The V gene end was trimmed by 10 bases and the J gene end by 4 bases; junction bases not matched to a gene: 5. The V gene's germline CDR1 is SNHLY and CDR2 FYNNEI. The CDR3 spans 13 residues. The CDR3 bases are TGTGCCATCACGGGGGGGCTCACCGGGGAGCTGTTTTTT. This codes for CAITGGLTGELFF.

This clone was recorded a few times. This rearrangement joins TRBV5-1 to TRBJ2-7; D unresolved. The CDR3 consists of 10 residues. Germline CDR1 is SGHRS and CDR2 is YFSETQ. V lost 8 bases, J lost 1 base, and 4 bases lay in between. Here the CDR3 DNA reads TGCGCCAGACCATCCTACGAGCAGTACTTC. Translation: CARPSYEQYF. Full variable domain (rest looked up from reference TRBV5-1 and TRBJ2-7): KAGVTQTPRYLIKTRGQQVTLSCSPISGHRSVSWYQQTPGQGLQFLFEYFSETQRNKGNFPGRFSGRQFSNSRSEMNVSTLELGDSALYLCARPSYEQYFGPGTRLTVT.

This chain links TRBV2 with TRBJ2-5; D is uncertain. The CDR3 runs to 14 residues. Per the germline V gene, CDR1 is SNHLY and CDR2 is FYNNEI. The V end was cut by 7 bases, the J end by 1 base, with 13 bases between. The CDR3 DNA sequence: TGTGCCAGCACCAACCTAGGGTTCCAAGAGACCCAGTACTTC. It specifies CASTNLGFQETQYF.

J is TRBJ2-1 and V is TRBV27; the D call may be TRBD1 or TRBD2 (5 bases each). The CDR3 covers 13 residues. Germline lookup yields CDR1 MNHEY and CDR2 SMNVEV (reference sequence). V lost 3 bases to trimming and J lost 5 bases, with 8 bases between them. The CDR3 sequence: CASSLGPNNEQFF. The CDR3 bases are TGTGCCAGCAGTTTGGGACCAAACAATGAGCAGTTCTTC.